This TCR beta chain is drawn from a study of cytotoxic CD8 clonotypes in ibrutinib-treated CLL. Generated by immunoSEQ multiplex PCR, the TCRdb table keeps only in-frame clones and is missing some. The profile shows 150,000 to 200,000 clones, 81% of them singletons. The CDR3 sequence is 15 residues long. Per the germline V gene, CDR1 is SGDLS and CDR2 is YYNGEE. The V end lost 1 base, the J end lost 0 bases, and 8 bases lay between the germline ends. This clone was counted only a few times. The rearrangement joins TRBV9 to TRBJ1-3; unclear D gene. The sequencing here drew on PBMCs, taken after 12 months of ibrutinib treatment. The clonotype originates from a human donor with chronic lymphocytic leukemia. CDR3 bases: TGTGCCAGCAGCGTATCATCCCTCTCTGGAAACACCATATATTTT. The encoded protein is CASSVSSLSGNTIYF.